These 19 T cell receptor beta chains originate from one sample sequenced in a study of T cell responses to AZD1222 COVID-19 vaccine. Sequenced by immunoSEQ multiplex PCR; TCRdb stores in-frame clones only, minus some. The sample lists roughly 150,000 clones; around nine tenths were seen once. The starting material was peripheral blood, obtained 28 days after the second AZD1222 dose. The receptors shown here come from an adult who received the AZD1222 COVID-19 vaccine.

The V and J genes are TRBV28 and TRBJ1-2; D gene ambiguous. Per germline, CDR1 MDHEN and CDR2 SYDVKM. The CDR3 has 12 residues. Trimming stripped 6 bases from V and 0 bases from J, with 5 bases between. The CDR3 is CASRPANYGYTF. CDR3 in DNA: TGTGCCAGCAGACCAGCTAACTATGGCTACACCTTC.

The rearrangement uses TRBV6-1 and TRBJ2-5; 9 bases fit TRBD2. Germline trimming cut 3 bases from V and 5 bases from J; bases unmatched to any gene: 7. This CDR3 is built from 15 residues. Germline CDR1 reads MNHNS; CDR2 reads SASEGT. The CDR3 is CASSERREGSETQYF. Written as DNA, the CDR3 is TGTGCCAGCAGTGAGAGGCGGGAGGGGTCGGAGACCCAGTACTTC.

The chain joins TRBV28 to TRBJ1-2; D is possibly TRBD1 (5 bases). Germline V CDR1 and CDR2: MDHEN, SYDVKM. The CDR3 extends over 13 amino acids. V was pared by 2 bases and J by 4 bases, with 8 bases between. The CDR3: CASSLRQIYGYTF. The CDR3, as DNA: TGTGCCAGCAGTTTACGACAGATCTATGGCTACACCTTC.

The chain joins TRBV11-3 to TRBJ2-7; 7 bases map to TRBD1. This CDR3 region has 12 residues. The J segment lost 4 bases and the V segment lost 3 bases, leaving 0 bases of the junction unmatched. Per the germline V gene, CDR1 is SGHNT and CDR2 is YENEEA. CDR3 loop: CASSLTGYEQYF. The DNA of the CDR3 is TGTGCCAGCAGCTTGACAGGGTACGAGCAGTACTTC.

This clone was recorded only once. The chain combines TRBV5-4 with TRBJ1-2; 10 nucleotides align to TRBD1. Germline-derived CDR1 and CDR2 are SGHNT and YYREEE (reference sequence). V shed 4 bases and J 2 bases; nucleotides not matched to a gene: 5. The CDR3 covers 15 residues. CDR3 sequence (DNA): TGTGCCAGCAGCCCGTGGGACAGGGGAAACTATGGCTACACCTTC. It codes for CASSPWDRGNYGYTF.

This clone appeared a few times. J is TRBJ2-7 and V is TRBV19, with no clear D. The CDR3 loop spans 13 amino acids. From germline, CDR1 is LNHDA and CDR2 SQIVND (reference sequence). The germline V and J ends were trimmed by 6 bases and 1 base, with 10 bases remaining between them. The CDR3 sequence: CASRRHSSYEQYF. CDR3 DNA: TGTGCCAGTAGGAGACATTCGTCCTACGAGCAGTACTTC.

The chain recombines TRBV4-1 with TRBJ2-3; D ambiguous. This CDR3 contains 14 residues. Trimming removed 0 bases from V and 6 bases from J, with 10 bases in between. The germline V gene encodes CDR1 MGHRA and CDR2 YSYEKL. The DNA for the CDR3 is TGCGCCAGCAGCCAAGAAGGCGTGGGCGATACGCAGTATTTT. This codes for CASSQEGVGDTQYF.

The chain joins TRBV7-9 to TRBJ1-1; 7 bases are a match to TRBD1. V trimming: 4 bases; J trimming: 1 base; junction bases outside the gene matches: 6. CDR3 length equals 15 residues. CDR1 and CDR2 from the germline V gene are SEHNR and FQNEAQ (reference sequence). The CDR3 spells CASSSETGRNTEAFF. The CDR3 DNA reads TGTGCCAGCAGCTCAGAGACAGGGAGGAACACTGAAGCTTTCTTT.

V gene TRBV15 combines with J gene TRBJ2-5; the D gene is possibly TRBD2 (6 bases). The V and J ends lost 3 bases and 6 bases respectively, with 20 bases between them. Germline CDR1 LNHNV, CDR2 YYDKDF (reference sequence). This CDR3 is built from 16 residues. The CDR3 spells CATSRPSARDRQTQYF. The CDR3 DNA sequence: TGTGCCACCAGCAGGCCTAGCGCCAGGGACCGACAGACCCAGTACTTC.

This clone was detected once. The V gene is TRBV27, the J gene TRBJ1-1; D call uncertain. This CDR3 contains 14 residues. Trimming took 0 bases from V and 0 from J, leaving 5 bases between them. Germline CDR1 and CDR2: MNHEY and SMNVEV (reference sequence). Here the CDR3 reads CASSLSVVNTEAFF. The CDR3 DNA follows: TGTGCCAGCAGTTTATCAGTAGTGAACACTGAAGCTTTCTTT.

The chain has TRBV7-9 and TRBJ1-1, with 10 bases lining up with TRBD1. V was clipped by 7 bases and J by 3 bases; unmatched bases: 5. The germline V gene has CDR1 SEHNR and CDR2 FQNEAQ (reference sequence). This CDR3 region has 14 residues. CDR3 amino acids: CASTRTGGDTEAFF. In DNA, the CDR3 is TGTGCCAGCACCCGGACAGGGGGGGACACTGAAGCTTTCTTT.

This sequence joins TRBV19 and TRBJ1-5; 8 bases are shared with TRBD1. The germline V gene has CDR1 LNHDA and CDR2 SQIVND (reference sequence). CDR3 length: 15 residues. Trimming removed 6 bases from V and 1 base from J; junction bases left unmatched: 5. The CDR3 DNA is TGTGCCAGTAGCCCGAGGACAGGGAGCAATCAGCCCCAGCATTTT. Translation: CASSPRTGSNQPQHF.

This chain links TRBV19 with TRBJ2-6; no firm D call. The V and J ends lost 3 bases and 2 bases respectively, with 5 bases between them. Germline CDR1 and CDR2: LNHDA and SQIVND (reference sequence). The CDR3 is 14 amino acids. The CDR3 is CASSIRPGANVLTF. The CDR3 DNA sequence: TGTGCCAGTAGTATCAGGCCTGGGGCCAACGTCCTGACTTTC. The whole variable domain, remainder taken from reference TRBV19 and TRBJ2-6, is DGGITQSPKYLFRKEGQNVTLSCEQNLNHDAMYWYRQDPGQGLRLIYYSQIVNDFQKGDIAEGYSVSREKKESFPLTVTSAQKNPTAFYLCASSIRPGANVLTFGAGSRLTVL.

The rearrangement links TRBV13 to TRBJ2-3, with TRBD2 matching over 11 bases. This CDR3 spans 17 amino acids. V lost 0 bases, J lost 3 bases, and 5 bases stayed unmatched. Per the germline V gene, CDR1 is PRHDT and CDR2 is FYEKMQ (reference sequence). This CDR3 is CASSLGSSGRPTDTQYF. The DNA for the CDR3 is TGTGCCAGCAGCTTAGGGTCTAGCGGGAGGCCGACAGATACGCAGTATTTT.

CDR3 DNA sequence: TGTGCCAGCAGTGAAAATAGCGGGGGGGCTCAGACCCAGTACTTC. As protein: CASSENSGGAQTQYF. The V call is TRBV6-1, the J call TRBJ2-5, with TRBD2 matching over 11 bases. Germline V CDR1 and CDR2: MNHNS, SASEGT. This CDR3 is built from 15 residues. The junction had 5 bases not matched to a gene; V was cut back by 2 bases and J by 6 bases.

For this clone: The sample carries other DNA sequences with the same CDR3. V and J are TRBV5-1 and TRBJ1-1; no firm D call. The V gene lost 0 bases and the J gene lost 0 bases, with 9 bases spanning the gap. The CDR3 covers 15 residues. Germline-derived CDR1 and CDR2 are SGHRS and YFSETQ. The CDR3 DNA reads TGCGCCAGCAGCTTGGGCTCGGCCCTGAACACTGAAGCTTTCTTT. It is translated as CASSLGSALNTEAFF.

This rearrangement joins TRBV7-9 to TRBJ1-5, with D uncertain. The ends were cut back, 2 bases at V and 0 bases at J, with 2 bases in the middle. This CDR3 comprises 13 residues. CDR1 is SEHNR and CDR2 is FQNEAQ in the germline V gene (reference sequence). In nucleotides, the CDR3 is TGTGCCAGCAGCTTAAGTAGCAATCAGCCCCAGCATTTT. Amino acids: CASSLSSNQPQHF.

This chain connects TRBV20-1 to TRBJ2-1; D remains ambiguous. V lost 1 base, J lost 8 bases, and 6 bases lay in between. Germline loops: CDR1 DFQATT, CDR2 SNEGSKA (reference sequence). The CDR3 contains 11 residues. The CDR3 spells CSARGGYEQFF. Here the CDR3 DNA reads TGCAGTGCTAGAGGTGGCTATGAGCAGTTCTTC.

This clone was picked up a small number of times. The CDR3 nucleotides are TGTGCCAGCAGTGCCCGCAATAGGAGGGGCTCCTACAATGAGCAGTTCTTC. This encodes CASSARNRRGSYNEQFF. The chain uses TRBV6-1 and TRBJ2-1, with a weak D call TRBD2 (6 bases). The CDR3 is made up of 17 amino acids. V gave up 4 bases and J gave up 0 bases, with 16 bases separating them. The germline CDR1 and CDR2 sequences are MNHNS and SASEGT.